This T cell receptor beta chain emerged from a study of OX40 agonist ivuxolimab in advanced cancers. The germline V gene has CDR1 SGDLS and CDR2 YYNGEE. The CDR3 extends over 16 amino acids. The V gene end was trimmed by 4 bases and the J gene end by 1 base; junction bases not matched to a gene: 7. The table came from immunoSEQ multiplex PCR; TCRdb's copy has only in-frame clones and leaves some out. Altogether tens of thousands of clones are present, roughly 85% being singletons, with the ten largest covering approximately 11%. The chain recombines TRBV9 with TRBJ2-4; the match to TRBD2 covers 8 bases. The TCR originated in an adult with an advanced solid tumor such as melanoma, head and neck, liver or kidney cancer. Sequencing was performed on CD4+ or CD8+ T cells sorted from blood, taken in a trial of the OX40 agonist ivuxolimab. DNA for the CDR3: TGTGCCAGCAGCCCCCAAGGCGGGGGGGCCAAAAACATTCAGTACTTC. This encodes CASSPQGGGAKNIQYF.